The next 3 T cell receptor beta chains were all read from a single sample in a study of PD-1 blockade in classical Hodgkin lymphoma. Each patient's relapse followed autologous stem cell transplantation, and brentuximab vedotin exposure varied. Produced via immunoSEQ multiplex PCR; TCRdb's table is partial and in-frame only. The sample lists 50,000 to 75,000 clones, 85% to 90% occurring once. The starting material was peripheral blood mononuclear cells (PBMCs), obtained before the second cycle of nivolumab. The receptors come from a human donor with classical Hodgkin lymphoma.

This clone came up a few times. Here the CDR3 reads CASGHQPLGYGYTF. The CDR3 coding sequence is TGTGCCAGCGGACATCAGCCCCTTGGTTATGGCTACACCTTC. V gene TRBV2 combines with J gene TRBJ1-2; a weak D match, TRBD1 (5 bases). The CDR3 is made up of 14 amino acids. CDR1 is SNHLY, CDR2 FYNNEI, per germline. Trimming removed 8 bases at V and 5 bases at J, with 18 bases between.

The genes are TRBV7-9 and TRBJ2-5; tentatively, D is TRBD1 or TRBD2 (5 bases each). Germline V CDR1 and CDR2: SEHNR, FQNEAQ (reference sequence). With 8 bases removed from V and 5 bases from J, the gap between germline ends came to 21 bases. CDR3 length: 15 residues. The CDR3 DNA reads TGTGCCAGCTGCCCTAATTGGGGGTGTGGGGAGACCCAGTACTTC. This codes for CASCPNWGCGETQYF.

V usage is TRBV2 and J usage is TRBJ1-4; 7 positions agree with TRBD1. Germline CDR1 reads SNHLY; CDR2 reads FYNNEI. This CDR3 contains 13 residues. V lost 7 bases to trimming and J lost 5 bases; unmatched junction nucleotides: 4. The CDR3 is CASNPGGNEKLFF. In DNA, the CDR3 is TGTGCCAGCAATCCAGGGGGGAATGAAAAACTGTTTTTT.